This TCR beta chain originates from a study of OX40 agonist ivuxolimab in advanced cancers. Notes on the study in general: Some nonresponders likewise displayed low normalized T-cell clonal expansion.

Points on this clone: Antigen unknown.

Clones were read by immunoSEQ multiplex PCR, and TCRdb kept only the in-frame ones, dropping some. The data hold roughly 71,000 clones, with around 89% observed a single time. Germline V CDR1 and CDR2: SQVTM, ANQGSEA. V was pared by 5 bases and J by 5 bases, with 15 bases between. CDR3 size: 13 residues. The rearrangement joins TRBV29-1 to TRBJ2-5; tentative D call: TRBD1 (5 bases). The specimen comprised CD4+ or CD8+ T cells sorted from blood, sampled in a trial of the OX40 agonist ivuxolimab. The TCR comes from an adult with an advanced solid tumor such as melanoma, head and neck, liver or kidney cancer. CDR3 bases: TGCAGCGTTCGGCAGGGCTCCGGGGAGACCCAGTACTTC. It is translated as CSVRQGSGETQYF.